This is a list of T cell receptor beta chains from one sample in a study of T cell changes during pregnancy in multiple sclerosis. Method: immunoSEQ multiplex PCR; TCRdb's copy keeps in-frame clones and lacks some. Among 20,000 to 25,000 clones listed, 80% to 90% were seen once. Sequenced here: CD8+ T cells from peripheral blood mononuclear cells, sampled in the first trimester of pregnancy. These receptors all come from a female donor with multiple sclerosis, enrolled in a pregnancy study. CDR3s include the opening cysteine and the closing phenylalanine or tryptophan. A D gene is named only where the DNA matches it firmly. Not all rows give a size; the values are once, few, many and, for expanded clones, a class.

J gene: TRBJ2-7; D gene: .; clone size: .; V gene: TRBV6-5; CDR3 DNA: TGTGCCAGCAGTACCGAAGACTCCGCCTACGAGCAGTACTTC; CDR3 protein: CASSTEDSAYEQYF
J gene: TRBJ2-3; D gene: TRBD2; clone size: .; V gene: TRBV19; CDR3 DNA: TGTGCCAGTAGTATACTAGCGGGCACAGATACGCAGTATTTT; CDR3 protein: CASSILAGTDTQYF
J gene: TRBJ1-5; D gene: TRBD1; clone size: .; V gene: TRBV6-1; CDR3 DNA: TGTGCCAGCAGTGAAGCCCGAGACAGGGGGCCCTTTTCAACCCAGCATTTT; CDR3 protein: CASSEARDRGPFSTQHF
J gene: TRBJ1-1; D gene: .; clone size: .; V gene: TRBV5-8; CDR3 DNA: TGTGCCAGCAGCTTGATCCCGGGGATGAACACTGAAGCTTTCTTT; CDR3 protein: CASSLIPGMNTEAFF
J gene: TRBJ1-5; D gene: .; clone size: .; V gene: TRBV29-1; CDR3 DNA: TGCAGCGTTGTTGTCCCTTATAGCAATCAGCCCCAGCATTTT; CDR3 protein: CSVVVPYSNQPQHF
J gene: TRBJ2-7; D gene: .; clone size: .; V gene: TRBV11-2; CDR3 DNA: TGTGCCAGCAGCTTAGATCCGAGCGGGCGCCCCTCCTACGAGCAGTACTTC; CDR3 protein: CASSLDPSGRPSYEQYF
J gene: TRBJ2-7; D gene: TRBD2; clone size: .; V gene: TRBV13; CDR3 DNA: TGTGCCAGCAGCTTAGGGGGGGAGGGCCCGGGCGAGCAGTACTTC; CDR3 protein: CASSLGGEGPGEQYF
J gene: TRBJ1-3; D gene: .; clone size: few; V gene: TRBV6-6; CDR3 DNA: TGTGCCAGCAGTTACTCTAGGGGGAGTGGAAACACCATATATTTT; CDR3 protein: CASSYSRGSGNTIYF
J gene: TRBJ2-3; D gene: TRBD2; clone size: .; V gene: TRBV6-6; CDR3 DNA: TGTGCCAGCAGTCCGGGACTAGCGTTTAGCACAGATACGCAGTATTTT; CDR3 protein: CASSPGLAFSTDTQYF
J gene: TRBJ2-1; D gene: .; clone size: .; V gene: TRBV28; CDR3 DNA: TGTGCCAGCAACGGAGGGTATGCGCAGTTCTTC; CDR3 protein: CASNGGYAQFF
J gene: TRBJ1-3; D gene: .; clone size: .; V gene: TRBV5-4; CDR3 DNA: TGTGCCAGCAGCTTCAGAGGAAACACCATATATTTT; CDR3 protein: CASSFRGNTIYF
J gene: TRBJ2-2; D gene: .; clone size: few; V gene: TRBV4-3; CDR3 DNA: TGCGCCAGCAGCCCAGGACAAACCGGGGAGCTGTTTTTT; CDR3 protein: CASSPGQTGELFF
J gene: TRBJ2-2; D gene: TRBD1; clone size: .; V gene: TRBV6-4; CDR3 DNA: TGTGCCAGCAGTGACGTACAGGGGGCCGGGGAGCTGTTTTTT; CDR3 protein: CASSDVQGAGELFF
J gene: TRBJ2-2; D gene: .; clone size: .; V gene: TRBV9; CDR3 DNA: TGTGCCAGCACGCGGGAGAACACCGGGGAGCTGTTTTTT; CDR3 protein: CASTRENTGELFF
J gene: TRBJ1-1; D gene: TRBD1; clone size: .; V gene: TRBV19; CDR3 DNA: TGTGCCAGTAGATGGGGACAGGGTTTGTACACTGAAGCTTTCTTT; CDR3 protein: CASRWGQGLYTEAFF
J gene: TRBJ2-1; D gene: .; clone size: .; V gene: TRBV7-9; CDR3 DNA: TGTGCCAGCAGTTCCACTATCGGGAATGAGCAGTTCTTC; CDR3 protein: CASSSTIGNEQFF
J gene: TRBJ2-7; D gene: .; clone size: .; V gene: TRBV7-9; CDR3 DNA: TGTGCCAGCAGAAGCACGTCGGGCTACGAGCAGTACTTC; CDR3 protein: CASRSTSGYEQYF
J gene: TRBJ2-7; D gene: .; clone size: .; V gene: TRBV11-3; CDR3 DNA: TGTGCCAGCAGCTTTCTCCACGGCGGGGCGCGGGAGCAGTACTTC; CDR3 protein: CASSFLHGGAREQYF
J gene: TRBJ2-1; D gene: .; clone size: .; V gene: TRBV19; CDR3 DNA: TGTGCCAGTAGTTCGCTGGTTCCTAGTTGGTCCTACAATGAGCAGTTCTTC; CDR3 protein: CASSSLVPSWSYNEQFF
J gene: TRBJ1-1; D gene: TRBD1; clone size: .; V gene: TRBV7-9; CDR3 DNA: TGTGCCAGCAGCCCCCTCGGGGGAGGCAGGGGGCGCAGAGAAGCTTTCTTT; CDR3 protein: CASSPLGGGRGRREAFF
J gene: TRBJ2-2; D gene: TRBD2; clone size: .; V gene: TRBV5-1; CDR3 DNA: TGCGCCAGCAGCTACCGGGAGGCAAACGGGGAGCTGTTTTTT; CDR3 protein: CASSYREANGELFF
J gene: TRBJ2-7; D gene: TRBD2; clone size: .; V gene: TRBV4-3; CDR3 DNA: TGCGCCAGCAGCGGACGGGCTAGCGGGAACCCCTACGAGCAGTACTTC; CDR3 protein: CASSGRASGNPYEQYF
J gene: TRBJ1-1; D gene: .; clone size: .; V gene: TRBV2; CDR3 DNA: TGTGCCACTTCGGGACAATTGAACACTGAAGCTTTCTTT; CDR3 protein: CATSGQLNTEAFF
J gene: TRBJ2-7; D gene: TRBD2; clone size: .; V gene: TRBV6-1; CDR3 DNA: TGTGCCAGCAGGGGGACTAGCGGGAGTTACTACGAGCAGTACTTC; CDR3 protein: CASRGTSGSYYEQYF
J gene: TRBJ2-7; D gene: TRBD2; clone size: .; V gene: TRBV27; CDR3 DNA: TGTGCCAGCAGTTCCTTCCGACTAGCGGCAACCTACGAGCAGTACTTC; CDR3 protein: CASSSFRLAATYEQYF
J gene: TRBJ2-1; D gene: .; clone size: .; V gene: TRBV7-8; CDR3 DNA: TGTGCCAGCAGCTCCGACCCGAGGGCTAGCAGATACAATGAGCAGTTCTTC; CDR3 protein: CASSSDPRASRYNEQFF
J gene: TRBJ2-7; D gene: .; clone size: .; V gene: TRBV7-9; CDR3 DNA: TGTGCCAGCAGCTATACAGGTGACCACGAGCAGTACTTC; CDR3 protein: CASSYTGDHEQYF
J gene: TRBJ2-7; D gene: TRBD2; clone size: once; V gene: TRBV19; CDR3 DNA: TGTGCCAGTAGTATCAGCCTAGCGGGAAGGTACGAGCAGTACTTC; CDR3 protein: CASSISLAGRYEQYF
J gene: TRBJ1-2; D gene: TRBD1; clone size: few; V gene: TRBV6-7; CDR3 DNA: TGTGCCAGCAGTCACGGGACAGGGGAATATGGCTACACCTTC; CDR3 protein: CASSHGTGEYGYTF
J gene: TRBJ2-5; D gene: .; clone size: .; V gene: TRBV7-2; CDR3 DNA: TGTGCCAGCAGCTTATTCGAGGGGGGGCTAGCGGAACAAGAGACCCAGTACTTC; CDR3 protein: CASSLFEGGLAEQETQYF
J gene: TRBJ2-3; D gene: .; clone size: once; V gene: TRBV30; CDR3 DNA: TGTGCCTGGGGAGAAACAGGGACAGATACGCAGTATTTT; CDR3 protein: CAWGETGTDTQYF
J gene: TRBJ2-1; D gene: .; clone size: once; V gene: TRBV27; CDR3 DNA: TGTGCCAGCAGCGAACAGAACCCTAAGAATGAGCAGTTCTTC; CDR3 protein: CASSEQNPKNEQFF
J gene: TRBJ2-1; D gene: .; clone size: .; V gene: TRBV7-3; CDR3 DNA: TGTGCCAGCAGCGGAGGGACTGGGAACAATGAGCAGTTCTTC; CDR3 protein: CASSGGTGNNEQFF
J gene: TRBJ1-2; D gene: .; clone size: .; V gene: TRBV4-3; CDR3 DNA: TGCGCCAGCAGCCAAGATATGCAGGGTTCTTACTATGGCTACACCTTC; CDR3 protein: CASSQDMQGSYYGYTF
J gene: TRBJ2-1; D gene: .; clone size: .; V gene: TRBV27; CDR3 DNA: TGTGCCAGCAGTGCCAGACCTGGGAGTTCCTACAATGAGCAGTTCTTC; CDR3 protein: CASSARPGSSYNEQFF
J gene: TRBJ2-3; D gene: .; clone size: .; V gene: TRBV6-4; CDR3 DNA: TGTGCCAGCAGTGAAGATAGTAGCACAGATACGCAGTATTTT; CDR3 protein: CASSEDSSTDTQYF
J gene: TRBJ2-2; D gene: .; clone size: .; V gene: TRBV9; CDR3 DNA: TGTGCCAGCAGCCCCAGGGGCAGTCTTTACACCGGGGAGCTGTTTTTT; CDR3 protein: CASSPRGSLYTGELFF
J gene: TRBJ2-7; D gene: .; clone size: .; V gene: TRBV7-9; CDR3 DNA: TGTGCCAGCAGCATAACTAGTACCTACGAGCAGTACTTC; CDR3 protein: CASSITSTYEQYF
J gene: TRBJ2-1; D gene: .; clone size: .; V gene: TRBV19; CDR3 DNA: TGTGCCAGTACCACAGGGAGTTCTTCCTACAATGAGCAGTTCTTC; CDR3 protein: CASTTGSSSYNEQFF
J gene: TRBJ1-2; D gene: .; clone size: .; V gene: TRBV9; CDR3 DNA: TGTGCCAGCAGCGTAGGGTCGGGGGAAAACTATGGCTACACCTTC; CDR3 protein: CASSVGSGENYGYTF
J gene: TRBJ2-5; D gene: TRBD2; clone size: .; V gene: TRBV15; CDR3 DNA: TGTGCCACCAGCAAAAGCGGGAGTTTAGGGGAGACCCAGTACTTC; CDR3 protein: CATSKSGSLGETQYF
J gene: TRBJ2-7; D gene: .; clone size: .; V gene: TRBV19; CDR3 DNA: TGTGCCAGTAGTATCACAGGGAGCTCCTACGAGCAGTACTTC; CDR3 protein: CASSITGSSYEQYF
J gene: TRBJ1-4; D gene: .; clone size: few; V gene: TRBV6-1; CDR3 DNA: TGTGCCAGCAGTGAAGGGGCGGAGGGAAGTGAAAAACTGTTTTTT; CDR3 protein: CASSEGAEGSEKLFF
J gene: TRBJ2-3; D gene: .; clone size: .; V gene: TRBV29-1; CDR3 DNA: TGCAGCGACCGGTGGGGGGGGCATACGCAGTATTTT; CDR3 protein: CSDRWGGHTQYF
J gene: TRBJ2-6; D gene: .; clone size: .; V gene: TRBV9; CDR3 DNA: TGTGCCAGCAGCTCGCCTCGGGGGTTTAGCGTCTCTGGGGCCAACGTCCTGACTTTC; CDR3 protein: CASSSPRGFSVSGANVLTF
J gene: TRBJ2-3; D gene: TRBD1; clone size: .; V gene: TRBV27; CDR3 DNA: TGTGCCAGCAGTTCTACCAGGGACAGCTGGGACACAGATACGCAGTATTTT; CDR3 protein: CASSSTRDSWDTDTQYF
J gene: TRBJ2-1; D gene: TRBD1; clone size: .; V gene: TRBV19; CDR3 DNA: TGTGCCAGTAGTATGGGACAGACGAGCTACAATGAGCAGTTCTTC; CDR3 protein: CASSMGQTSYNEQFF
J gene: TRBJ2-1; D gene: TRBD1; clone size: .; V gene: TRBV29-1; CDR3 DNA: TGCAGCGTAGCTGACAGGGTCCCCTACAATGAGCAGTTCTTC; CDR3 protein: CSVADRVPYNEQFF
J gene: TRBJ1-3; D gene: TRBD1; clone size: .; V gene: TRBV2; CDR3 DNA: TGTGCCAGCAGTGAGGGACAGGGGGCGGCTGGAAACACCATATATTTT; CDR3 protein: CASSEGQGAAGNTIYF
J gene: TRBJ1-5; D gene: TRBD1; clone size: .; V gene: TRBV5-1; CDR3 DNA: TGCGCCAGCAGCTGGACAGGGCGTCAGCCCCAGCATTTT; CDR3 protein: CASSWTGRQPQHF
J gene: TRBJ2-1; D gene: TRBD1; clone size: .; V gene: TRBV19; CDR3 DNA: TGTGCCAGTTCAAATAACAGGGGGAAGGACAATGAGCAGTTCTTC; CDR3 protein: CASSNNRGKDNEQFF
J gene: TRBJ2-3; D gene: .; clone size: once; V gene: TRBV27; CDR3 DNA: TGTGCCAGCAGTTGGCGGAACACAGATACGCAGTATTTT; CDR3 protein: CASSWRNTDTQYF
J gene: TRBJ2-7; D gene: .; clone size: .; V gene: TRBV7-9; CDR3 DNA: TGTGCCAGCAGCCCTGGAGTATTACCCTACGAGCAGTACTTC; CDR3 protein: CASSPGVLPYEQYF
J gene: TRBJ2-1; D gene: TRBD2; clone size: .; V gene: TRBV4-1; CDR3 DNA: TGCGCCAGCAGCCAAGATCTAGCGGGAGGGGAGCAGTTCTTC; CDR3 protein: CASSQDLAGGEQFF
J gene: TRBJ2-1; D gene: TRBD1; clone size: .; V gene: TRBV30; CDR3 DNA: TGTGCCTGGAGTGTAGGGACAGGGGGCTACAATGAGCAGTTCTTC; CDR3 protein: CAWSVGTGGYNEQFF
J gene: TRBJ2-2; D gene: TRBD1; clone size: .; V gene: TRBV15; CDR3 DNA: TGTGCCACCAGCCCCGGACAGGGGGCGGTCGGGGAGCTGTTTTTT; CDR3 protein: CATSPGQGAVGELFF
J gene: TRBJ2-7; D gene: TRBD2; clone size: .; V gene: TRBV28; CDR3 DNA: TGTGCCAGCAGCCCCCAACTAGCGGCTGCAACCTACGAGCAGTACTTC; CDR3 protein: CASSPQLAAATYEQYF
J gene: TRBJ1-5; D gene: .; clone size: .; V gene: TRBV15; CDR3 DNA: TGTGCCACCAGCAGCTCCAAGGGGAGCAATCAGCCCCAGCATTTT; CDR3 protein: CATSSSKGSNQPQHF
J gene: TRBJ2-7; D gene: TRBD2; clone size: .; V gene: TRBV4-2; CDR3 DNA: TGTGCCAGCAGCCGGACTAGCGAATCCTACGAGCAGTACTTC; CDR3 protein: CASSRTSESYEQYF
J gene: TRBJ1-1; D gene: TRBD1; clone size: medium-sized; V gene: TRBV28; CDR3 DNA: TGTGCCAGCAGTTTGGGGTTGGGACAGGGCGGATCAACTGAAGCTTTCTTT; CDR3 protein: CASSLGLGQGGSTEAFF